The 7 T cell receptor beta chains below were found in one sample sequenced in a study of cytomegalovirus exposure and HLA in healthy donors. It was with 60 Vbeta and 13 Jbeta primers that the PCR ran. Method: immunoSEQ multiplex PCR; TCRdb's copy keeps in-frame clones and lacks some. The sample yields 150,000 or so clones, roughly 79% seen once. Sequenced sample: PBMCs. These receptors all come from a woman under 30 in good health and CMV-seropositive.

The CDR3 spells CASSFWDKDNEQFF. CDR3 nucleotides: TGTGCCAGCAGTTTCTGGGACAAAGACAATGAGCAGTTCTTC. The chain is built from TRBV27 and TRBJ2-1; D possibly corresponds to TRBD1 (6 bases). The CDR3 has 14 residues. Germline CDR1 and CDR2: MNHEY and SMNVEV (reference sequence). The germline V and J ends were trimmed by 3 bases and 5 bases, with 11 bases remaining between them.

The chain links TRBV6-1 to TRBJ1-1; no definite D call. The V end was cut by 7 bases, the J end by 0 bases, with 12 bases between. Germline-derived CDR1 and CDR2 are MNHNS and SASEGT. The CDR3 spans 14 residues. CDR3 nucleotide sequence: TGTGCCAGCATCGGCCGGGAGATGAACACTGAAGCTTTCTTT. Its translation is CASIGREMNTEAFF.

This chain connects TRBV6-5 to TRBJ1-1; the match to TRBD1 covers 7 bases. In germline, CDR1 is MNHEY, CDR2 SVGAGI. The CDR3 sequence is 15 residues long. V was clipped by 0 bases and J by 1 base; unmatched bases: 2. Written as DNA, the CDR3 is TGTGCCAGCAGTTACTCAGGGGGCAGGAACACTGAAGCTTTCTTT. Translating gives CASSYSGGRNTEAFF.

This clone was seen only once. Its ends do not fully match the called genes, so a read error is possible. The chain carries TRBV7-9 and TRBJ1-2; 12 bases match TRBD1. The germline V gene encodes CDR1 SEHNR and CDR2 FQNEAQ (reference sequence). The CDR3 consists of 16 residues. The CDR3 loop reads CSSSYAPGQGAGGYTF. As DNA, the CDR3 is TGTTCCAGCAGCTACGCACCGGGACAGGGGGCGGGTGGCTACACCTTC.

The chain combines TRBV10-3 with TRBJ1-2; tentatively, D is TRBD1 (6 bases). This CDR3 comprises 14 residues. Trimming left V 3 bases short and J 2 bases short, with 10 bases between. Germline CDR1 is ENHRY and CDR2 is SYGVKD. The CDR3 protein is CAISDRGFNYGYTF. The CDR3 coding sequence is TGTGCCATCAGTGACAGGGGTTTCAACTATGGCTACACCTTC.

The chain has TRBV2 and TRBJ1-6; 7 bases agree with TRBD1. This CDR3 has 15 amino acids. CDR1 SNHLY and CDR2 FYNNEI come from the germline V gene. Trimming at V came to 5 bases and at J to 6 bases, leaving 7 bases not matched to a gene. The CDR3 sequence is CASSFSTGTNSPLHF. CDR3 in DNA: TGTGCCAGCAGTTTTTCGACAGGGACTAATTCACCCCTCCACTTT.

This chain connects TRBV5-4 to TRBJ2-3; 7 positions agree with TRBD1. V lost 5 bases to trimming and J lost 2 bases; unmatched junction nucleotides: 5. This CDR3 comprises 14 residues. Germline CDR1 reads SGHNT; CDR2 reads YYREEE (reference sequence). The CDR3 here is CASSQGQVTDTQYF. Here the CDR3 DNA reads TGTGCCAGCAGTCAAGGACAGGTCACAGATACGCAGTATTTT.